Each of the 21 T cell receptor beta chains below was sequenced from the same sample in a study of cytomegalovirus exposure and HLA in healthy donors. The PCR employed 60 Vbeta primers together with 13 Jbeta primers. Here immunoSEQ multiplex PCR was the method, and the copy in TCRdb shows in-frame clones only, minus some. This sample has 250,000 to 350,000 clones, with about nine tenths found just once. The sequenced sample was PBMCs. All receptors come from a man aged 35 to 55 in good health and CMV-seropositive.

The rearrangement uses TRBV7-6 and TRBJ2-7, with TRBD2 matching over 7 bases. The CDR3 spans 15 residues. Trimming cost V 2 bases and J 2 bases; bases outside gene matches: 6. Germline loops: CDR1 SGHVS, CDR2 FNYEAQ. The CDR3 region has the DNA TGTGCCAGCAGCTTAAGATCTAGCGGCCCCTACGAGCAGTACTTC. Translation gives CASSLRSSGPYEQYF.

In DNA form, the CDR3 reads TGTGCCAGCAGCTTGATCGGGAGACCCAATGAGCAGTTCTTC. Translating gives CASSLIGRPNEQFF. The chain employs TRBV11-3 and TRBJ2-1; D perhaps matches TRBD2 (6 bases). The CDR3 covers 14 residues. Trimming cost V 3 bases and J 6 bases, with 12 bases left between them. CDR1 is SGHNT and CDR2 is YENEEA in the germline V gene.

In this sample, this clone turned up once. The chain is built from TRBV5-1 and TRBJ2-6; 7 positions agree with TRBD1. This CDR3 has 18 amino acids. Germline CDR1 SGHRS, CDR2 YFSETQ. V shed 4 bases and J 4 bases; nucleotides not matched to a gene: 14. The CDR3 DNA reads as TGCGCCAGCAGCCAATTGTCAGACAGGGTAGCCGGGGCCAACGTCCTGACTTTC. This encodes CASSQLSDRVAGANVLTF. Full variable domain (missing parts from reference TRBV5-1 and TRBJ2-6): KAGVTQTPRYLIKTRGQQVTLSCSPISGHRSVSWYQQTPGQGLQFLFEYFSETQRNKGNFPGRFSGRQFSNSRSEMNVSTLELGDSALYLCASSQLSDRVAGANVLTFGAGSRLTVL.

The CDR3 coding sequence is TGTGCCAGCAGTGATAAGGGGAACTATGGCTACACCTTC. The encoded protein is CASSDKGNYGYTF. This rearrangement joins TRBV25-1 to TRBJ1-2, with D possibly matching TRBD1 (5 bases). The CDR3 sequence is 13 residues long. The V and J ends lost 3 bases and 2 bases respectively, with 7 bases between them. Germline V gene sequence: CDR1 MGHDK, CDR2 SYGVNS.

V gene TRBV29-1 combines with J gene TRBJ2-7; TRBD1 matches 10 bases. J lost 2 bases, V lost 1 base, and 8 bases had no gene match. Germline V gives CDR1 SQVTM, CDR2 ANQGSEA. This CDR3 has 16 amino acids. DNA of the CDR3: TGCAGCGTTGAAGGCACGGGACAGGGGCGCACCTACGAGCAGTACTTC. Protein: CSVEGTGQGRTYEQYF.

The V and J genes are TRBV18 and TRBJ1-2; 7 bases map to TRBD1. The CDR3 runs 14 residues. The V gene's germline CDR1 is KGHSH and CDR2 LQKENI. V lost 2 bases, J lost 5 bases, and 5 bases stayed unmatched. DNA for the CDR3: TGTGCCAGCTCACCATACAGGGGCCGGTATGGCTACACCTTC. As protein: CASSPYRGRYGYTF.

The rearrangement joins TRBV30 to TRBJ2-1; D is perhaps TRBD1 (5 bases). The CDR3 sequence is 12 residues long. Deletions cut 0 bases from V and 9 bases from J, with 9 bases between. The germline V gene encodes CDR1 GTSNPN and CDR2 SVGIG (reference sequence). CDR3 protein: CAWSVGQGEQFF. As DNA, the CDR3 is TGTGCCTGGAGTGTGGGGCAAGGTGAGCAGTTCTTC.

The V and J genes are TRBV4-1 and TRBJ2-7; 8 positions match TRBD1. After removal of 0 bases from V and 3 bases from J, the junction contained 4 bases not matched to a gene. The CDR3 is 15 residues long. Germline lookup yields CDR1 MGHRA and CDR2 YSYEKL. This chain's CDR3 is CASSQDRGQYYEQYF. The CDR3 coding sequence is TGCGCCAGCAGCCAAGACAGGGGGCAGTACTACGAGCAGTACTTC.

The chain couples TRBV5-1 to TRBJ2-7; D is perhaps TRBD2 (6 bases). The CDR3 is 14 amino acids. Germline CDR1 SGHRS, CDR2 YFSETQ. V lost 4 bases and J 2 bases, leaving 13 bases between the germline ends. The CDR3 here is CASSVRDEAYEQYF. The CDR3 nucleotides are TGCGCCAGCAGCGTGCGGGACGAAGCCTACGAGCAGTACTTC.

The chain recombines TRBV28 with TRBJ1-4, with TRBD1 matching over 9 bases. The germline V gene encodes CDR1 MDHEN and CDR2 SYDVKM. The junction had 6 bases not matched to a gene; V was cut back by 5 bases and J by 8 bases. This CDR3 is 14 amino acids long. In DNA form, the CDR3 reads TGTGCCAGCAGTGGACACGGGACAGGGGAAAAACTGTTTTTT. It specifies CASSGHGTGEKLFF.

The chain recombines TRBV7-9 with TRBJ2-7, with a tentative D call TRBD1 (5 bases). Germline V CDR1 and CDR2: SEHNR, FQNEAQ (reference sequence). V shed 6 bases and J shed 3 bases, with 9 bases lying between them. The CDR3 loop spans 12 amino acids. The CDR3 spells CASSRQFYEQYF. The CDR3 DNA reads TGTGCCAGCAGTCGACAGTTCTACGAGCAGTACTTC.

This clone was detected only a few times. The chain recombines TRBV2 with TRBJ1-2; D not certain. Germline CDR1 reads SNHLY; CDR2 reads FYNNEI. The CDR3 loop spans 13 amino acids. The germline V and J ends were trimmed by 7 bases and 6 bases, with 15 bases remaining between them. CDR3 protein: CASTVRRADGYTF. The CDR3, as DNA: TGTGCCAGCACCGTCCGACGTGCGGATGGCTACACCTTC.

This chain links TRBV27 with TRBJ2-1; 15 nucleotides agree with TRBD2. Trimming removed 0 bases from V and 2 bases from J; junction bases left unmatched: 8. The CDR3 is 20 residues long. The germline V gene has CDR1 MNHEY and CDR2 SMNVEV (reference sequence). This CDR3 is CASSLSGGLAGGGPYNEQFF. The CDR3 DNA reads TGTGCCAGCAGTTTATCGGGAGGACTAGCGGGAGGGGGCCCCTACAATGAGCAGTTCTTC.

This rearrangement joins TRBV18 to TRBJ2-7; a weak D match, TRBD1 (6 bases). Deletions cut 3 bases from V and 2 bases from J, with 14 bases between. The CDR3 loop spans 15 amino acids. Germline V gene data show CDR1 as KGHSH and CDR2 as LQKENI. As DNA, the CDR3 is TGTGCCAGCTCACCGCGAGACAGGAGGACCTACGAGCAGTACTTC. Its protein product is CASSPRDRRTYEQYF.

The V call is TRBV29-1, the J call TRBJ2-1; 8 positions match TRBD2. This CDR3 has 16 residues. CDR1 and CDR2 from the germline V gene are SQVTM and ANQGSEA. J lost 4 bases, V lost 4 bases, and 12 bases had no gene match. Written as DNA, the CDR3 is TGCAGCGTTGTCGGAGTTGACGGGAGGGAGTACAATGAGCAGTTCTTC. The encoded protein is CSVVGVDGREYNEQFF.

The chain uses TRBV28 and TRBJ2-3; D perhaps matches TRBD2 (6 bases). V was cut by 6 bases and J by 6 bases, with 16 bases left in between. CDR1 and CDR2 from the germline V gene are MDHEN and SYDVKM. This CDR3 region has 14 residues. The CDR3 here is CASSSYGGADTQYF. DNA for the CDR3: TGTGCCAGCAGCTCCTACGGGGGAGCCGATACGCAGTATTTT.

The chain links TRBV4-1 to TRBJ2-6; unclear D gene. This CDR3 comprises 14 residues. From germline, CDR1 is MGHRA and CDR2 YSYEKL. Trimming removed 11 bases at V and 0 bases at J, with 11 bases between. CDR3 sequence (DNA): TGCGCCCCCCAGCCGGGCTCTGGGGCCAACGTCCTGACTTTC. Its translation: CAPQPGSGANVLTF.

For the CDR3, the DNA is TGTGCCAGCAGCTTACTAGCAGAACCCCAAGAGACCCAGTACTTC. Protein product: CASSLLAEPQETQYF. This chain connects TRBV7-3 to TRBJ2-5; TRBD2 might be the D (5 bases). Germline lookup yields CDR1 SGHTA and CDR2 FQGTGA. This CDR3 spans 15 amino acids. With 2 bases removed from V and 1 base from J, the gap between germline ends came to 11 bases.

The chain carries TRBV5-4 and TRBJ2-1, with D possibly matching TRBD2 (5 bases). Germline-derived CDR1 and CDR2 are SGHNT and YYREEE (reference sequence). This CDR3 has 17 amino acids. V lost 6 bases and J lost 2, with 21 bases in between. CDR3 coding DNA: TGTGCCAGCAACAACCCCTTAGGGAAAGCGGCCTACAATGAGCAGTTCTTC. Translation gives CASNNPLGKAAYNEQFF.

V usage is TRBV19 and J usage is TRBJ2-7, with D possibly matching TRBD1 (5 bases). The CDR3 totals 14 residues. The V end lost 3 bases, the J end lost 2 bases, and 11 bases lay between the germline ends. Germline V gene data show CDR1 as LNHDA and CDR2 as SQIVND (reference sequence). In DNA, the CDR3 is TGTGCCAGTAGTATGGTCAGGGCCCCCTACGAGCAGTACTTC. Its protein is CASSMVRAPYEQYF. The entire variable domain, with the rest obtained from reference TRBV19 and TRBJ2-7, is as follows: DGGITQSPKYLFRKEGQNVTLSCEQNLNHDAMYWYRQDPGQGLRLIYYSQIVNDFQKGDIAEGYSVSREKKESFPLTVTSAQKNPTAFYLCASSMVRAPYEQYFGPGTRLTVT.

The chain couples TRBV5-4 to TRBJ1-2; 11 nucleotides match TRBD1. With 2 bases clipped from V and 4 bases from J, the junction kept 10 bases outside the gene matches. The length of the CDR3 is 17 residues. The germline CDR1 and CDR2 sequences are SGHNT and YYREEE (reference sequence). CDR3 amino acids: CASSFIPGTGGPYGYTF. The DNA of the CDR3 is TGTGCCAGCAGCTTTATCCCCGGGACAGGGGGGCCCTATGGCTACACCTTC.